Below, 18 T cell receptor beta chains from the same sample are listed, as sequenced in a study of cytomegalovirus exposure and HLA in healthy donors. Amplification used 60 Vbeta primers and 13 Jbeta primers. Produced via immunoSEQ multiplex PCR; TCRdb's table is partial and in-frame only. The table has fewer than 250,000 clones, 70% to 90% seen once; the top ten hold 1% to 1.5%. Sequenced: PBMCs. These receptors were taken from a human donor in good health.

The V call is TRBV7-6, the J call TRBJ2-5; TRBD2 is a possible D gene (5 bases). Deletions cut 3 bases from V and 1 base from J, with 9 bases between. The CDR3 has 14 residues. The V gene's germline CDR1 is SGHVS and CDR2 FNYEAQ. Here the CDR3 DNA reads TGTGCCAGCAGCTTTGGACTGACCCAAGAGACCCAGTACTTC. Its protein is CASSFGLTQETQYF.

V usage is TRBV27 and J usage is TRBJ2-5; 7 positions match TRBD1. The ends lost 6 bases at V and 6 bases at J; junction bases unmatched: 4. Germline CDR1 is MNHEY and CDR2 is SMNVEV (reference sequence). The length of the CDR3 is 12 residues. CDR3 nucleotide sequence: TGTGCCAGCAGATCACAGGGGCAGACCCAGTACTTC. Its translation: CASRSQGQTQYF.

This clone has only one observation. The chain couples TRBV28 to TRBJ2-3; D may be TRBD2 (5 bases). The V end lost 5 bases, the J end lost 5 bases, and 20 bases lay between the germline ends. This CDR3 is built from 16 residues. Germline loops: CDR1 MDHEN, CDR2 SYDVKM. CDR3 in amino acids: CASSPSSGLPVDTQYF. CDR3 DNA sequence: TGTGCCAGCAGTCCTTCCTCTGGACTGCCCGTAGATACGCAGTATTTT.

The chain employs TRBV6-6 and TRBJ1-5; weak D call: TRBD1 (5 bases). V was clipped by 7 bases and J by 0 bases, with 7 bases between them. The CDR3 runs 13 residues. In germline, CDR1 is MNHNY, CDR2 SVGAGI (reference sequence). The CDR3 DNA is TGTGCCAGCAAGGGGCCTAGCAATCAGCCCCAGCATTTT. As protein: CASKGPSNQPQHF.

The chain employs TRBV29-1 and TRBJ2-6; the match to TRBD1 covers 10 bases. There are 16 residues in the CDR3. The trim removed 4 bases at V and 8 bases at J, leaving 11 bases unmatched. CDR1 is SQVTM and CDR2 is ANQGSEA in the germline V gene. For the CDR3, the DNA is TGCAGCGTTGTCCGGGACAGGGGTCTATCCCCCAACGTCCTGACTTTC. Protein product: CSVVRDRGLSPNVLTF.

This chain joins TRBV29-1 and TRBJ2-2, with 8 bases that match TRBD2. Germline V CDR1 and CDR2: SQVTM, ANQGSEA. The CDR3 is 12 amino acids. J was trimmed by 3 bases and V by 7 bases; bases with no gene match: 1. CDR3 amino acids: CSAREDTGELFF. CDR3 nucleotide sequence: TGCAGCGCGCGGGAGGACACCGGGGAGCTGTTTTTT.

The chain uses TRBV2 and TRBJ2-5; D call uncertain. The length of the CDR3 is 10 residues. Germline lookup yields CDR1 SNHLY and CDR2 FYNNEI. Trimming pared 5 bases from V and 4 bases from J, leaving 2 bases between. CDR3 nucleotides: TGTGCCAGCAGTCGAGAGACCCAGTACTTC. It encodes CASSRETQYF.

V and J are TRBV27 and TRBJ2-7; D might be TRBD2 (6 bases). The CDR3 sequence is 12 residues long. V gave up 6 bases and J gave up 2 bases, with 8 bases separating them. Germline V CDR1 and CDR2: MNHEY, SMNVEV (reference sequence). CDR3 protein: CASRGGPYEQYF. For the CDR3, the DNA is TGTGCCAGCAGGGGGGGACCCTACGAGCAGTACTTC.

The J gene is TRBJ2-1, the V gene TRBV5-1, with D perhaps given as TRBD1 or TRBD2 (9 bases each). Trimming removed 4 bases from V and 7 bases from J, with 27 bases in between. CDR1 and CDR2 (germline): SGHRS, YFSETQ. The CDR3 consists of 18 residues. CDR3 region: CASSKQGALAGVSNEQFF. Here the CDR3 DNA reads TGCGCCAGCAGCAAACAGGGGGCCTTAGCGGGAGTATCAAATGAGCAGTTCTTC.

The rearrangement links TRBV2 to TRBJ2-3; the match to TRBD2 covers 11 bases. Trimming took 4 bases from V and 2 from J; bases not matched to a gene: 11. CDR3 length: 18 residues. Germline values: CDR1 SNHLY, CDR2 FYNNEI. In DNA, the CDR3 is TGTGCCAGCAGTGCCCGGGAGAGACTAGCGGGGAACACAGATACGCAGTATTTT. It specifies CASSARERLAGNTDTQYF.

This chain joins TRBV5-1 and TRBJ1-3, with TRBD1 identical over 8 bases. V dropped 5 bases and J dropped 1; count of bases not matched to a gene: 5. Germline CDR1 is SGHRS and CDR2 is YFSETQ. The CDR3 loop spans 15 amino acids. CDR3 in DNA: TGCGCCAGCAGACGGACAGGGACTTCTGGAAACACCATATATTTT. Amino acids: CASRRTGTSGNTIYF.

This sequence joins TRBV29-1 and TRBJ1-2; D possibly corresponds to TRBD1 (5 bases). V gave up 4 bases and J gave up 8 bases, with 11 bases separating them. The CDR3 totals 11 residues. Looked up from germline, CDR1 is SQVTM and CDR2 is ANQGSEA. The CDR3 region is CSVADRPGYTF. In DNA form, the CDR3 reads TGCAGCGTTGCCGACAGACCCGGCTACACCTTC.

CDR3 sequence (DNA): TGTGCCAGCAGCTTGGACAGGGGTCGTTACGAGCAGTACTTC. Its protein product is CASSLDRGRYEQYF. The V and J genes are TRBV7-9 and TRBJ2-7; 9 bases are shared with TRBD1. Germline CDR1 and CDR2: SEHNR and FQNEAQ (reference sequence). This CDR3 region has 14 residues. Trimming at V came to 3 bases and at J to 4 bases, leaving 4 bases not matched to a gene.

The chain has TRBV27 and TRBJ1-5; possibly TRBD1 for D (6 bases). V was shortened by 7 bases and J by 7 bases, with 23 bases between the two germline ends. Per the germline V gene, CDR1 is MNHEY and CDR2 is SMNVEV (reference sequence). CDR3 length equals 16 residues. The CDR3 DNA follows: TGTGCCAGCAAAACCAACACAGGGATCGGGGGGCAGCCCCAGCATTTT. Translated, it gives CASKTNTGIGGQPQHF.

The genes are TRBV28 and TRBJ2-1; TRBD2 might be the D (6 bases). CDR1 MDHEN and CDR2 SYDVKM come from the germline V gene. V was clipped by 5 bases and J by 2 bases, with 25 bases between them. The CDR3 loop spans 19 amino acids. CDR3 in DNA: TGTGCCAGCAGTACACCCGGCCGGGTGACTAGTTGGACCTACAATGAGCAGTTCTTC. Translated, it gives CASSTPGRVTSWTYNEQFF.

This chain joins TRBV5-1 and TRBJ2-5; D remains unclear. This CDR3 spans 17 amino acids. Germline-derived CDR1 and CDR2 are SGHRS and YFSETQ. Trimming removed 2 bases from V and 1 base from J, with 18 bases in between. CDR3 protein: CASSFPQWQLFQETQYF. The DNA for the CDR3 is TGCGCCAGCAGCTTCCCCCAGTGGCAGTTATTCCAAGAGACCCAGTACTTC.

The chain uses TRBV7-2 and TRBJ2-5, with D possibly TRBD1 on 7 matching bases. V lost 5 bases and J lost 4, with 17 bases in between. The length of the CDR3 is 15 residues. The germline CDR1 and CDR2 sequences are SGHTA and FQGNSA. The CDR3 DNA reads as TGTGCCAGCAGCCCAGGGGGGCGCGTACGAGAGACCCAGTACTTC. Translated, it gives CASSPGGRVRETQYF.

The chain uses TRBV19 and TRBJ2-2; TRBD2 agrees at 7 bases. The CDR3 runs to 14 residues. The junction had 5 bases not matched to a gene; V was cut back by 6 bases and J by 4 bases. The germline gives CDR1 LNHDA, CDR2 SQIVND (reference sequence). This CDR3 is CASRLADITGELFF. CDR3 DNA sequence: TGTGCCAGTAGGCTAGCGGATATCACCGGGGAGCTGTTTTTT.